This entry describes one T cell receptor beta chain. CDR1 is SGHDT, CDR2 YYEEEE, per germline. The trim removed 4 bases at V and 7 bases at J, leaving 5 bases unmatched. The CDR3 contains 14 residues. Methods used by the authors: How many nucleated cells were present was estimated from reference gene primer amplification. Profiled with immunoSEQ multiplex PCR; TCRdb holds only in-frame clones, not every one. That table gives V, J and clone size, and the DNA gave D and trimming. This repertoire shows roughly 220,000 clones, 80% to 90% found once; its top ten account for roughly 2.8%. The sample belongs to a study of blood T cell repertoires in COVID-19. Study summary: Sites in the United States, Italy and Spain provided acute and convalescent COVID-19 samples. In each case, the material was cDNA or gDNA derived from T cells, B-cell-depleted T cells, or PBMCs.

This clonotype originated in a man over 45 who had recovered from COVID-19. Sequences were obtained from peripheral blood. The V call is TRBV5-6, the J call TRBJ1-4, with TRBD1 identical over 9 bases. CDR3 region: CASSGTGTGEKLFF. DNA for the CDR3: TGTGCCAGCAGCGGGACAGGGACGGGTGAAAAACTGTTTTTT.